This T cell receptor (beta chain) was obtained from a study of blood T cell repertoires in COVID-19. As for the study in general: Samples of COVID-19 (acute and convalescent) were obtained from the United States, Italy and Spain. The cDNA or gDNA used as material had been derived from T cells, B-cell-depleted T cells, or PBMCs.

Here immunoSEQ multiplex PCR was the method, and the copy in TCRdb shows in-frame clones only, minus some. The sample records a few hundred thousand clones, around 80% being singletons. Trimming removed 5 bases at V and 2 bases at J, with 9 bases between. The CDR3 length is 13 residues. Germline V lookup: CDR1 MNHEY, CDR2 SMNVEV (reference sequence). V and J are TRBV27 and TRBJ1-2, with D unclear. Sequencing was carried out using peripheral blood. This TCR was recovered from a woman in her seventies with acute or convalescent COVID-19. The CDR3 DNA reads TGTGCCAGCAGTATTCGGAGCAACTATGGCTACACCTTC. Residues: CASSIRSNYGYTF.